The following is a TCR beta chain sequence with its context. Its antigen is as yet unknown. The entry originates in a study of cytomegalovirus exposure and HLA in healthy donors. The CDR3 contains 14 residues. Per germline, CDR1 MRHNA and CDR2 SNTAGT. Trimming cost V 2 bases and J 9 bases, with 14 bases left between them. PCR involved 60 Vbeta and 13 Jbeta primers. How the authors handled the data: Among the unique TCR beta chains that a later analysis counted, about 86 million in all, 10 million to 14 million were shared. Assay used: immunoSEQ multiplex PCR; TCRdb lists only in-frame clones, some missing. D and trimming come from the DNA, and the V and J calls and clone size come from that table. The sample has some 170,000 clones, roughly four fifths seen once. Study conclusions and caveats: Later analysis associated a missense DCLRE1C variant with TCR beta V- and J-gene trimming. In vitro, a few CMV-associated chains proved specific for CMV antigens.

This sequence originates from a woman in her forties or fifties in good health and CMV-seronegative. Sequencing was done on a sample of PBMCs. This chain connects TRBV6-4 to TRBJ2-4; D gene unclear. The chain's CDR3 is CASSDGVANPIQYF. For the CDR3, the DNA is TGTGCCAGCAGTGACGGTGTAGCCAATCCCATTCAGTACTTC.